Listed below are T cell receptor beta chains from one sample, sequenced in a study of blood T cell repertoires in COVID-19. Profiling relied on immunoSEQ multiplex PCR, and the TCRdb table lists in-frame clones only, not all of them. The sample has about 110,000 clones, roughly 80% seen once. The sample taken for sequencing was peripheral blood. The receptor source for this set is a woman aged 55-70 years with acute or convalescent COVID-19. Each CDR3 is given with its conserved first and last residue. The D gene is left open where the match is weak. Expanded clones get a size class; other rows say once, few or many, or leave the size out.

d_call	v_call	j_call	clone_size	cdr3_aa	cdr3_nt
-	TRBV12-3/TRBV12-4	TRBJ2-7	-	CASSFGDEQYF	TGTGCCAGCAGTTTCGGGGACGAGCAGTACTTC
-	TRBV28	TRBJ1-5	-	CASTLGAQGYQPQHF	TGTGCCAGCACTTTAGGGGCGCAGGGTTATCAGCCCCAGCATTTT
TRBD2	TRBV19	TRBJ2-1	-	CASKLAGYNEQFF	TGTGCCAGTAAGCTAGCGGGGTACAATGAGCAGTTCTTC
-	TRBV6-5	TRBJ1-5	-	CASSSRSANQPQHF	TGTGCCAGCAGTTCCCGGTCCGCCAATCAGCCCCAGCATTTT
TRBD1	TRBV10-3	TRBJ1-6	few	CAISETTGGSDSPLHF	TGTGCCATCAGTGAGACGACAGGGGGCTCAGATTCACCCCTCCACTTT
-	TRBV29-1	TRBJ1-1	-	CSVLQGNTEAFF	TGCAGCGTCTTACAGGGAAACACTGAAGCTTTCTTT
TRBD2	TRBV14	TRBJ2-1	-	CASSLLAAPYNEQFF	TGTGCCAGCAGCCTCCTAGCGGCACCCTACAATGAGCAGTTCTTC
TRBD1	TRBV27	TRBJ2-7	-	CASSRTGAYEQYF	TGTGCCAGCAGCCGGACAGGGGCCTACGAGCAGTACTTC
-	TRBV27	TRBJ1-5	-	CASSLSGRPGNQPQHF	TGTGCCAGCAGTTTATCAGGGCGTCCAGGGAATCAGCCCCAGCATTTT
-	TRBV5-1	TRBJ1-2	-	CASSFTEAYGYTF	TGCGCCAGCAGCTTCACAGAAGCATATGGCTACACCTTC
-	TRBV10-3	TRBJ1-4	-	CAISERQGEKLFF	TGTGCCATCAGTGAACGCCAGGGGGAAAAACTGTTTTTT
-	TRBV9	TRBJ2-3	-	CASSGESWEGADTQYF	TGTGCCAGCAGCGGGGAGAGTTGGGAGGGGGCAGATACGCAGTATTTT
-	TRBV19	TRBJ2-1	-	CASSMRGDNEQFF	TGTGCCAGTAGTATGCGAGGAGACAATGAGCAGTTCTTC
-	TRBV6-2/TRBV6-3	TRBJ2-3	-	CASTPSGLPTDTQYF	TGTGCCAGCACCCCCTCGGGACTGCCAACAGATACGCAGTATTTT
TRBD1	TRBV23-1	TRBJ1-1	-	CASAPFPARGLRGTEAFF	TGCGCCAGCGCTCCCTTCCCCGCCAGGGGGCTAAGAGGCACTGAAGCTTTCTTT
-	TRBV19	TRBJ2-2	few	CASSPLGLSGTGELFF	TGTGCCAGTAGTCCTTTGGGTCTCTCGGGCACCGGGGAGCTGTTTTTT
TRBD2	TRBV5-1	TRBJ2-1	-	CASSLASGSLDEQFF	TGCGCCAGCAGCTTGGCTAGCGGGAGTCTCGATGAGCAGTTCTTC
-	TRBV11-1	TRBJ2-2	-	CASSHRSGGADGELFF	TGTGCCAGCAGCCATAGATCTGGGGGGGCCGACGGGGAGCTGTTTTTT
-	TRBV27	TRBJ2-5	few	CASSPLANQETQYF	TGTGCCAGCAGTCCATTAGCAAACCAAGAGACCCAGTACTTC
TRBD1	TRBV7-9	TRBJ1-1	-	CASSPGQVGGTEAFF	TGTGCCAGCAGCCCCGGACAGGTTGGGGGCACTGAAGCTTTCTTT
TRBD1	TRBV7-3	TRBJ1-2	once	CASSPRPPGGLGYTF	TGTGCCAGCAGCCCCCGTCCCCCAGGGGGCCTTGGCTACACCTTC
-	TRBV5-1	TRBJ1-2	once	CASSPLAPSEGDGYTF	TGCGCCAGCAGCCCCCTCGCCCCTTCGGAGGGCGATGGCTACACCTTC
TRBD2	TRBV4-1	TRBJ2-5	-	CASSQGTSARETQYF	TGCGCCAGCAGCCAAGGGACTAGCGCTCGGGAGACCCAGTACTTC
TRBD2	TRBV5-1	TRBJ2-2	-	CASSPGLAANTGELFF	TGCGCCAGCAGCCCCGGACTAGCGGCGAACACCGGGGAGCTGTTTTTT
TRBD1	TRBV10-3	TRBJ1-2	-	CAISEAPGQGAQGYTF	TGTGCCATCAGTGAGGCACCGGGACAGGGGGCGCAAGGCTACACCTTC
TRBD1	TRBV7-7	TRBJ2-5	-	CASSRDREETQYF	TGTGCTAGCAGCCGGGACAGGGAAGAGACCCAGTACTTC
-	TRBV7-3	TRBJ2-1	-	CASSRGFDNEQFF	TGTGCCAGCAGTCGGGGGTTCGACAATGAGCAGTTCTTC
-	TRBV3-1/TRBV3-2	TRBJ2-1	once	CASSQDLVLKNVEQFF	TGTGCCAGCAGCCAAGATCTAGTTTTAAAGAATGTTGAGCAGTTCTTC
TRBD2	TRBV5-1	TRBJ2-3	-	CASKPSGSSSTDTQYF	TGCGCCAGCAAGCCTAGCGGGAGTTCTAGCACAGATACGCAGTATTTT